Below, 4 T cell receptor beta chains from the same sample are listed, as sequenced in a study of CD8+ T cells in alopecia areata. Treatment of the sample: oral pan-JAK inhibitor, 5-10 mg twice daily. cDNA reverse transcribed from extracted RNA served as the sequencing template. Sequencing was performed with immunoSEQ multiplex PCR; in TCRdb, only in-frame clones are kept and a portion is missing. The data contain 110,000 or so clones, less than 70% of them singletons. Sequenced material: CD4+ T cells sorted from blood, taken at week 24, from a patient treated with tofacitinib. The receptors derive from a human donor with alopecia areata.

Many counts were recorded for this clone. V and J are TRBV28 and TRBJ2-2; perhaps TRBD2 as D (5 bases). CDR3 length: 13 amino acids. CDR1 MDHEN and CDR2 SYDVKM come from the germline V gene. V gave up 4 bases and J gave up 7 bases, with 10 bases separating them. CDR3 DNA: TGTGCCAGCAGTTCTTGGACTCACGGGGAGCTGTTTTTT. Translated: CASSSWTHGELFF.

This clone was counted a few times. V usage is TRBV29-1 and J usage is TRBJ2-4; 13 bases align to TRBD2. V shed 7 bases and J 2 bases; nucleotides not matched to a gene: 11. The CDR3 extends over 17 amino acids. Germline CDR1 reads SQVTM; CDR2 reads ANQGSEA. CDR3 sequence (DNA): TGCAGCGCTAGTACTAGCGGGGGGGCGTCGACCAAAAACATTCAGTACTTC. Its protein is CSASTSGGASTKNIQYF.

CDR3 region: CASSVGEGAYNEQFF. CDR3 nucleotide sequence: TGTGCCAGCAGCGTAGGGGAGGGGGCCTACAATGAGCAGTTCTTC. The V and J genes are TRBV9 and TRBJ2-1; D possibly corresponds to TRBD2 (7 bases). The germline V gene encodes CDR1 SGDLS and CDR2 YYNGEE. The CDR3 sequence is 15 residues long. The V end was cut by 0 bases, the J end by 2 bases, with 9 bases between. Based on the CDR3 plus reference TRBV9 and TRBJ2-1, the full variable domain is DSGVTQTPKHLITATGQRVTLRCSPRSGDLSVYWYQQSLDQGLQFLIQYYNGEERAKGNILERFSAQQFPDLHSELNLSSLELGDSALYFCASSVGEGAYNEQFFGPGTRLTVL.

V gene TRBV30 combines with J gene TRBJ1-1; D unresolved. CDR1 and CDR2 (germline): GTSNPN, SVGIG (reference sequence). The CDR3 has 13 amino acids. Trimming cost V 3 bases and J 11 bases, with 19 bases left between them. The CDR3 DNA follows: TGTGCCTGGAGAAGCGCATCTCCAGTGTTTGCTTTCTTT. This codes for CAWRSASPVFAFF.